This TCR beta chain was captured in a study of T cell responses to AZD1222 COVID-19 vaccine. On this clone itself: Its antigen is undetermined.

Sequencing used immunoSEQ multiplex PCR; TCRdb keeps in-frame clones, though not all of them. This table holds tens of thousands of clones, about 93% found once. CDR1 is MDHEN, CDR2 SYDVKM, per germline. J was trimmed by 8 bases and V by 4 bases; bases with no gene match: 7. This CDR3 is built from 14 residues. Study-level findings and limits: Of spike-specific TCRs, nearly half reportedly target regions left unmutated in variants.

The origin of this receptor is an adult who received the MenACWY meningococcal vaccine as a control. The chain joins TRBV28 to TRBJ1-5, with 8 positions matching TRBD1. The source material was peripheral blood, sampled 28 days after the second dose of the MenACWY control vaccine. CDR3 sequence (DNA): TGTGCCAGCAGTTCCGAGACAGGGGCCGAGCCCCAGCATTTT. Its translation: CASSSETGAEPQHF.